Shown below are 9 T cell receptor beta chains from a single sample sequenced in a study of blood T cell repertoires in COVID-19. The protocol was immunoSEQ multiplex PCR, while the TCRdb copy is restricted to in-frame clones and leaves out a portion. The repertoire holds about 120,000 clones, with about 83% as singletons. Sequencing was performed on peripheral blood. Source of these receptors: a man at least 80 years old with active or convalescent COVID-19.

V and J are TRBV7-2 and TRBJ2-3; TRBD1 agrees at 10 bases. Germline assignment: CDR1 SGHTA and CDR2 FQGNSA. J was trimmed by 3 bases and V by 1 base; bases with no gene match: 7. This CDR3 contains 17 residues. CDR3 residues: CASSLGRGTGATDTQYF. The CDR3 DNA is TGTGCCAGCAGCTTAGGTAGGGGGACAGGGGCGACAGATACGCAGTATTTT.

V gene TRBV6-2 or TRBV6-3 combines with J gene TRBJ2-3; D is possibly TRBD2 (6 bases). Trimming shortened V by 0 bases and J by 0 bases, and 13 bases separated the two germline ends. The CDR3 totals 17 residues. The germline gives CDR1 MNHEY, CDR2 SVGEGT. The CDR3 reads CASSYSISGTSTDTQYF. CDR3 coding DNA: TGTGCCAGCAGTTACTCGATATCGGGGACTAGCACAGATACGCAGTATTTT.

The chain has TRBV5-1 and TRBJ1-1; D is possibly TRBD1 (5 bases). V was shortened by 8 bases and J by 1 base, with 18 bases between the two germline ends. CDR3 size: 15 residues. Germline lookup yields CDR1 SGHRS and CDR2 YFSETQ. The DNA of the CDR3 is TGCGCCAGTAGCCCCTCAGGGTCGGGGAACACTGAAGCTTTCTTT. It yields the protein CASSPSGSGNTEAFF.

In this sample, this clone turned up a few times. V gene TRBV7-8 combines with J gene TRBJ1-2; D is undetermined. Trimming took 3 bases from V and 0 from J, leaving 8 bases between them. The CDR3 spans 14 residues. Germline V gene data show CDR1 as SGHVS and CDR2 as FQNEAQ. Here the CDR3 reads CASSFDSSNYGYTF. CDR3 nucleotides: TGTGCCAGCAGCTTCGATAGCTCTAACTATGGCTACACCTTC.

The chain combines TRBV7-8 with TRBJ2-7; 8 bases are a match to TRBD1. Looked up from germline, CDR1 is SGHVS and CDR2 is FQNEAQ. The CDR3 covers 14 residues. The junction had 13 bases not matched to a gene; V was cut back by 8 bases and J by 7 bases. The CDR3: CASGYQGAGREQYF. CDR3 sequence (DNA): TGTGCCAGCGGATACCAGGGGGCAGGCAGAGAGCAGTACTTC.

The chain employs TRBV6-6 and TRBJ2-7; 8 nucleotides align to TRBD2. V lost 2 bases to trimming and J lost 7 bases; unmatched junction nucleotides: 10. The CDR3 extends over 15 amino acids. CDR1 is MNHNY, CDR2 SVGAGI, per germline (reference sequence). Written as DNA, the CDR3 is TGTGCCAGCAGTTACGAACCAGCGGGGGTTGATGAGCAGTACTTC. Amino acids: CASSYEPAGVDEQYF.

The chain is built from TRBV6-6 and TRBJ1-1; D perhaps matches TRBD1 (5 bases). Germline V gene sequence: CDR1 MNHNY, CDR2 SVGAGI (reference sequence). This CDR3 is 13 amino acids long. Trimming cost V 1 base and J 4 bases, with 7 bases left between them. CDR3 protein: CASSYWGGTEAFF. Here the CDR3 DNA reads TGTGCCAGCAGTTACTGGGGGGGCACTGAAGCTTTCTTT.

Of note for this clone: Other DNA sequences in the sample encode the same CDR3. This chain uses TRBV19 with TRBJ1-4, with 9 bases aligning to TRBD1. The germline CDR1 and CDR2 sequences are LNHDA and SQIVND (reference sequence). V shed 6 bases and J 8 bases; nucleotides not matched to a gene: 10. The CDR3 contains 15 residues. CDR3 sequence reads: CASRPPGQGGEKLFF. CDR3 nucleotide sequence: TGTGCCAGTAGACCTCCGGGACAGGGAGGAGAAAAACTGTTTTTT. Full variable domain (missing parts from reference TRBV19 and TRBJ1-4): DGGITQSPKYLFRKEGQNVTLSCEQNLNHDAMYWYRQDPGQGLRLIYYSQIVNDFQKGDIAEGYSVSREKKESFPLTVTSAQKNPTAFYLCASRPPGQGGEKLFFGSGTQLSVL.

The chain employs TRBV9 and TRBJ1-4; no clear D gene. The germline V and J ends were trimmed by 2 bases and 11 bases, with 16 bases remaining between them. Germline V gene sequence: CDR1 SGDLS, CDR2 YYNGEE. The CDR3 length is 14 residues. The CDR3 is CASSVLSSASKLFF. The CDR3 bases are TGTGCCAGCAGCGTTTTGAGTAGCGCTTCCAAACTGTTTTTT.